This T cell receptor (beta chain) was found in a study of response to subunit inactivated influenza vaccine. Study-level results: The authors suggested that few new T cells are recruited per seasonal influenza vaccination.

MiXCR was run by TCRdb on the RT-PCR reads, yielding one entry per CDR3 protein. The profile shows approximately 530,000 distinct CDR3 sequences, about 8% of them singletons. This clonotype has more than one count but fewer than ten. Its antigen remains unknown. CDR3 length equals 16 residues. J gave up 4 bases and V 0 bases, and 4 bases lay outside the gene matches. The germline V gene encodes CDR1 SGDLS and CDR2 YYNGEE. The sample here was PBMCs from blood, taken 23 to 25 months after vaccination. This chain links TRBV9 with TRBJ2-3, with 11 bases matching TRBD2. This sequence was found in a man between 45 and 75 years old who received an inactivated influenza vaccine. The CDR3 loop reads CASSVVVAGGPDTQYF. The CDR3 nucleotides read TGTGCCAGCAGCGTAGTCGTAGCGGGAGGGCCAGATACGCAGTATTTT.